This T cell receptor beta chain is drawn from a study of blood T cell repertoires in COVID-19. Sequenced by immunoSEQ multiplex PCR; TCRdb stores in-frame clones only, minus some. The sample contains about 270,000 clones, more than 75% of which appear only once. V was cut by 4 bases and J by 5 bases, with 14 bases left in between. From germline, CDR1 is LGHDT and CDR2 YNNKEL (reference sequence). The CDR3 has 14 residues. The TCR originated in a man aged 35 to 55 with active or convalescent COVID-19. The gene calls are TRBV3-1 (or the pseudogene TRBV3-2) and TRBJ2-5, with TRBD2 as a possible D gene (6 bases). Sequences were obtained from peripheral blood. The CDR3 loop is CASSLLAPGETQYF. Here the CDR3 DNA reads TGTGCCAGCAGCCTACTAGCTCCCGGTGAGACCCAGTACTTC.